This TCR beta chain was recovered during a study of T cell responses to AZD1222 COVID-19 vaccine. CDR1 and CDR2 (germline): KGHSH, LQKENI. V dropped 5 bases and J dropped 2 bases, with 10 bases sitting between them. The CDR3 has 14 residues. The study, taken as a whole, reports: Donors skewed white British and female; clonal diversity was possibly underestimated. Within unmutated variant regions lay the reported targets of nearly half of spike-specific TCRs. Repertoires were obtained solely post-peak T cell response. Only 5 or 6 individuals given AZD1222 were seropositive at baseline.

Only in-frame clones appear in the TCRdb table, and some are missing; sequencing was by immunoSEQ multiplex PCR. The sample contains some 91,000 clones, around 90% of which appear only once. Note on this clone: Its target is not known.

This specimen was peripheral blood, taken on day 0 of AZD1222 vaccination. The J gene is TRBJ1-5, the V gene TRBV18; tentatively, D is TRBD1 (5 bases). This sequence originates from an adult in good health. As DNA, the CDR3 is TGTGCCAGCTCAGGGGCACTCGGCAATCAGCCCCAGCATTTT. Translating it yields CASSGALGNQPQHF.